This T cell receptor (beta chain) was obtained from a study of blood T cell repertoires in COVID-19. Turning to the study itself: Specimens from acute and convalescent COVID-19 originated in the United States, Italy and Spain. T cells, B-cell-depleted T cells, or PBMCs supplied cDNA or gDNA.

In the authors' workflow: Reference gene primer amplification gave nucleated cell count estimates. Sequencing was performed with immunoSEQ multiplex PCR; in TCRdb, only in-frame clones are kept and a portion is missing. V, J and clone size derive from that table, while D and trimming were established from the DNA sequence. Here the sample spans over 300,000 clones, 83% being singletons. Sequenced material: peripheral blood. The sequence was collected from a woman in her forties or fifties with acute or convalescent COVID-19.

CDR3 in DNA: TGTGCCAGCAGCGCCGACAGGGGGAATTCACCCCTCCACTTT. Protein: CASSADRGNSPLHF. This sequence joins TRBV3-1 (or the pseudogene TRBV3-2) and TRBJ1-6; TRBD1 aligns across 9 bases. The CDR3 is made up of 14 amino acids. The germline gives CDR1 LGHDT, CDR2 YNNKEL (reference sequence). The V gene end was trimmed by 5 bases and the J gene end by 7 bases; junction bases not matched to a gene: 3.